Included here is one T cell receptor (beta chain) sequence, with context. Its antigen is undetermined. This sample is part of a study of OX40 agonist ivuxolimab in advanced cancers. About the research overall: Across the patients, intravenous ivuxolimab was delivered every 2 weeks at 0.01 to 10 mg/kg. The diagnoses of dose-escalation patients were hepatocellular carcinoma, melanoma, renal cell or head and neck cancer. The dose-escalation cohort was approximately 85% male, with a mean age of about 58 years, ranging about 20 to 85. Study-wide results and limits: Compared with CD4+, CD8+ T cells on average had more expanded clones.

Profiled with immunoSEQ multiplex PCR; TCRdb holds only in-frame clones, not every one. The data contain about 45,000 clones, roughly 91% of them singletons. Deletions cut 0 bases from V and 5 bases from J, with 13 bases between. Germline V gene sequence: CDR1 LNHDA, CDR2 SQIVND (reference sequence). The CDR3 has 15 amino acids. The TCR sequence derives from an adult with an advanced solid tumor such as melanoma, head and neck, liver or kidney cancer. The chain employs TRBV19 and TRBJ2-5, with a weak D call TRBD2 (6 bases). This specimen was CD4+ or CD8+ T cells sorted from blood, taken in a trial of the OX40 agonist ivuxolimab. CDR3 sequence (DNA): TGTGCCAGTAGTATAGATCCCGGGAGTTGGGAGACCCAGTACTTC. Protein product: CASSIDPGSWETQYF.